This TCR beta chain is drawn from a study of cytomegalovirus exposure and HLA in healthy donors. With 60 Vbeta and 13 Jbeta primers, the PCR was carried out. TCRdb's copy holds only in-frame clones and misses some; the assay was immunoSEQ multiplex PCR. This table holds more than 95,000 clones, around 80% found once. This receptor was identified in a woman between 35 and 50 years old in good health and CMV-seronegative. The sequenced material came from PBMCs.

The CDR3 nucleotides read TGCGCCAGCAGCCAATCAGGCACCGTTAATGAAAAACTGTTTTTT. Encoded protein: CASSQSGTVNEKLFF. The chain links TRBV4-3 to TRBJ1-4; D unresolved. Germline V lookup: CDR1 LGHNA, CDR2 YSLEER. CDR3 length: 15 amino acids. Trimming pared 2 bases from V and 4 bases from J, leaving 11 bases between.